Presented here are 14 T cell receptor beta chains from one specimen sequenced in a study of vaccination and CD4 T cells after COVID-19. TCRdb reprocessed the PCR reads with MiXCR, giving one entry per CDR3 protein. This repertoire shows 25,000 to 30,000 distinct CDR3 sequences, approximately 51% found once; its top ten account for around 5.5%. Time point specified: late sampling 161 to 241 days after vaccination in three convalescent patients. Sequencing used CD4+ T cells from blood, obtained about 7 months after SARS-CoV-2 vaccination. Source of these receptors: a human donor who had recovered from COVID-19.

The sample holds a few counts of this clonotype. The V gene is TRBV15, the J gene TRBJ1-1; no firm D call. Trimming took 5 bases from V and 8 from J, leaving 15 bases between them. The CDR3 spans 13 residues. The germline gives CDR1 LNHNV, CDR2 YYDKDF (reference sequence). CDR3 nucleotide sequence: TGTGCCACCAGCGTGGCCAGGCCTACCGAAGCTTTCTTT. Amino acid sequence: CATSVARPTEAFF. Full variable domain (missing parts from reference TRBV15 and TRBJ1-1): DAMVIQNPRYQVTQFGKPVTLSCSQTLNHNVMYWYQQKSSQAPKLLFHYYDKDFNNEADTPDNFQSRRPNTSFCFLDIRSPGLGDTAMYLCATSVARPTEAFFGQGTRLTVV.

The chain carries TRBV6-1 and TRBJ1-2, with a weak D call TRBD1 (5 bases). Germline CDR1 and CDR2: MNHNS and SASEGT. The CDR3 runs 15 residues. Trimming took off 5 bases at V and 2 bases at J, with 15 bases between the two ends. CDR3 sequence reads: CASSLARGSNYGYTF. The CDR3, as DNA: TGTGCCAGCAGTCTAGCGAGGGGATCAAACTATGGCTACACCTTC.

The rearrangement links TRBV7-8 to TRBJ1-1; a possible D gene is TRBD1 (5 bases). Germline V gene lookup returns CDR1 SGHVS and CDR2 FQNEAQ. This CDR3 has 16 residues. The V and J ends lost 0 bases and 6 bases respectively, with 17 bases between them. The DNA of the CDR3 is TGTGCCAGCAGCTTAGCGGGCACCCACCAGGGCCCTGAAGCTTTCTTT. This gives the protein CASSLAGTHQGPEAFF.

V usage is TRBV6-1 and J usage is TRBJ2-1, with 10 bases matching TRBD1. The germline V gene has CDR1 MNHNS and CDR2 SASEGT. CDR3 length: 15 residues. V gave up 4 bases and J gave up 8 bases; unmatched junction bases: 8. CDR3 in DNA: TGTGCCAGCAGTGGCGTCCGGGACAGGGGCCATGAGCAGTTCTTC. Protein sequence: CASSGVRDRGHEQFF.

This clonotype was seen once. The chain carries TRBV10-1 and TRBJ2-2, with 10 bases aligning to TRBD1. The CDR3 contains 17 residues. Losses at the gene ends were 5 bases for V and 6 bases for J; bases not matched to a gene: 12. Per germline, CDR1 WNHNN and CDR2 SYGVQD (reference sequence). The CDR3 reads CASSRASGTGDAGELFF. The CDR3 DNA is TGCGCCAGCAGTCGAGCATCCGGGACAGGGGACGCCGGGGAGCTGTTTTTT.

The rearrangement uses TRBV6-5 and TRBJ2-1; no clear D gene. This CDR3 region has 15 residues. Trimming removed 2 bases from V and 0 bases from J, with 8 bases in between. Germline V CDR1 and CDR2: MNHEY, SVGAGI. The CDR3 loop reads CASSYESSSYNEQFF. The CDR3 nucleotides are TGTGCCAGCAGTTACGAGAGCAGCTCCTACAATGAGCAGTTCTTC.

This clonotype was observed a few times. J is TRBJ1-5 and V is TRBV19; perhaps TRBD1 as D (5 bases). Germline V gene data show CDR1 as LNHDA and CDR2 as SQIVND (reference sequence). The CDR3 totals 12 residues. Trimming pared 8 bases from V and 5 bases from J, leaving 10 bases between. CDR3 bases: TGTGCCAGTGGATTGACAGATCAGCCCCAGCATTTT. Protein sequence: CASGLTDQPQHF.

J is TRBJ1-6 and V is TRBV20-1; maybe TRBD1 (6 bases). The CDR3 length is 17 residues. The V end was cut by 0 bases, the J end by 8 bases, with 20 bases between. Germline lookup yields CDR1 DFQATT and CDR2 SNEGSKA (reference sequence). The CDR3 DNA follows: TGCAGTGCTAGAGATCCTAATCTCGGGACAAATTATTCACCCCTCCACTTT. Translating gives CSARDPNLGTNYSPLHF.

This clonotype occurred a few times. The chain is built from TRBV6-2 or TRBV6-3 and TRBJ1-5, with no clear D. This CDR3 spans 15 amino acids. Germline V gene sequence: CDR1 MNHEY, CDR2 SVGEGT. V was cut by 3 bases and J by 7 bases, with 16 bases left in between. CDR3 DNA sequence: TGTGCCAGCAGTTATAGGGCATTGGACGACCAGCCCCAGCATTTT. Translating gives CASSYRALDDQPQHF.

The CDR3 loop reads CASSFSSGNYGYTF. CDR3 DNA sequence: TGTGCCAGCAGTTTCTCCAGTGGGAACTATGGCTACACCTTC. The rearrangement joins TRBV28 to TRBJ1-2; D gene unclear. Trimming cost V 3 bases and J 2 bases, with 10 bases left between them. The CDR3 length is 14 residues. Germline V gene data show CDR1 as MDHEN and CDR2 as SYDVKM.

The chain couples TRBV7-3 to TRBJ2-5, with D hard to call. From germline, CDR1 is SGHTA and CDR2 FQGTGA. Trimming left V 0 bases short and J 1 base short, with 6 bases between. The CDR3 totals 14 residues. CDR3 protein: CASSLTGIQETQYF. CDR3 in DNA: TGTGCCAGCAGCTTAACAGGCATCCAAGAGACCCAGTACTTC.

The genes are TRBV5-4 and TRBJ2-7; perhaps TRBD1 as D (5 bases). This CDR3 is built from 15 residues. The germline V gene encodes CDR1 SGHNT and CDR2 YYREEE (reference sequence). Trimming stripped 0 bases from V and 3 bases from J, with 13 bases between. CDR3 sequence reads: CASSLDPGRDYEQYF. The CDR3 DNA reads as TGTGCCAGCAGCTTGGATCCGGGCAGGGACTACGAGCAGTACTTC.

The chain recombines TRBV6-2 or TRBV6-3 with TRBJ2-7, with D uncertain. The CDR3 is 11 amino acids. The V gene's germline CDR1 is MNHEY and CDR2 SVGEGT. With 3 bases removed from V and 5 bases from J, the gap between germline ends came to 5 bases. CDR3 in DNA: TGTGCCAGCAGTTATGTTCACGAGCAGTACTTC. It is translated as CASSYVHEQYF.

The V and J genes are TRBV10-1 and TRBJ2-1; the match to TRBD1 covers 9 bases. Per germline, CDR1 WNHNN and CDR2 SYGVQD (reference sequence). CDR3 size: 16 residues. Unmatched junction bases numbered 12, after V lost 0 bases and J lost 12 bases. The CDR3 protein is CASSESGQGIGFVQFF. DNA for the CDR3: TGCGCCAGCAGTGAGTCGGGACAGGGTATAGGGTTTGTGCAGTTCTTC.